This T cell receptor (beta chain) was captured in a study of PD-1 blockade in classical Hodgkin lymphoma. Findings and limits, study-wide: Unlike CD8+ TCR diversity, which did not rise significantly by C4D1, CD4+ TCR diversity did. Newly diagnosed patients and complete responders had comparable diversity at baseline. Compared with healthy donors, newly diagnosed patients reportedly showed lower baseline TCR diversity.

Exposure to brentuximab vedotin varied, and each patient had relapsed following autologous stem cell transplantation. Thawed PBMCs yielded CD4+ T cells through magnetic negative selection. Method: immunoSEQ multiplex PCR; TCRdb's copy keeps in-frame clones and lacks some. The sample yields around 23,000 clones, less than 90% seen once. The germline V gene encodes CDR1 MNHEY and CDR2 SMNVEV (reference sequence). Trimming at V came to 0 bases and at J to 3 bases, leaving 8 bases not matched to a gene. CDR3 length equals 17 residues. In regard to this clone: Its antigen remains unknown.

The receptor was derived from a human donor with classical Hodgkin lymphoma. This chain connects TRBV27 to TRBJ1-2; TRBD1 agrees at 9 bases. The sequenced sample was CD4+ T cells from blood, obtained at baseline. The DNA of the CDR3 is TGTGCCAGCAGTTTATCTAGGCGGACAGGGGAAGACTATGGCTACACCTTC. It translates to CASSLSRRTGEDYGYTF.